The 13 T cell receptor beta chains reported below all come from one sample, sequenced in a study of Graves' ophthalmopathy and Graves' hyperthyroidism. CDR3 regions of TCR beta were amplified from RNA transcripts. RT-PCR in the first round used HTBI primers; a second-round multiplex PCR followed. MiXCR, applied by TCRdb to the multiplex PCR reads, yields one record per CDR3 protein. Here the sample spans over 650,000 distinct CDR3 sequences, over 40% being singletons. Sequenced sample: peripheral blood. Receptors were obtained from an adult man with Graves' ophthalmopathy.

This chain's CDR3 is CATSRVMRGQETQYF. CDR3 sequence (DNA): TGTGCCACCAGCAGAGTTATGAGGGGCCAAGAGACCCAGTACTTC. J is TRBJ2-5 and V is TRBV15; D could derive from TRBD1 or TRBD2 (5 bases each). The CDR3 has 15 residues. V was shortened by 1 base and J by 1 base, with 10 bases between the two germline ends. Germline loops: CDR1 LNHNV, CDR2 YYDKDF (reference sequence).

The chain carries TRBV20-1 and TRBJ2-5; 12 bases fit TRBD2. This CDR3 has 18 residues. In germline, CDR1 is DFQATT, CDR2 SNEGSKA (reference sequence). J lost 2 bases, V lost 1 base, and 11 bases had no gene match. CDR3 sequence: CSARGSSGGALGQETQYF. CDR3 coding DNA: TGCAGTGCTAGAGGATCTAGCGGGGGGGCGTTAGGGCAAGAGACCCAGTACTTC.

This clonotype was detected ten times or more. CDR3 in amino acids: CASSENSGRQNGQYF. Written as DNA, the CDR3 is TGTGCCAGCAGTGAAAATTCGGGCAGGCAAAACGGGCAGTACTTC. V gene TRBV2 combines with J gene TRBJ2-7; no firm D call. The CDR3 consists of 15 residues. The V gene's germline CDR1 is SNHLY and CDR2 FYNNEI. Trimming removed 2 bases at V and 9 bases at J, with 20 bases between.

The genes are TRBV19 and TRBJ1-1; 9 nucleotides agree with TRBD1. The germline gives CDR1 LNHDA, CDR2 SQIVND (reference sequence). J lost 1 base, V lost 11 bases, and 8 bases had no gene match. This CDR3 contains 14 residues. The CDR3 reads CAWKGQGKNTEAFF. CDR3 nucleotide sequence: TGTGCCTGGAAAGGACAGGGGAAGAACACTGAAGCTTTCTTT.

The chain carries TRBV7-3 and TRBJ2-5; TRBD1 agrees at 9 bases. V was clipped by 6 bases and J by 1 base; unmatched bases: 9. This CDR3 region has 16 residues. Germline-derived CDR1 and CDR2 are SGHTA and FQGTGA. CDR3 DNA: TGTGCCAGCAGATCCGGACAGGGGACCATCCAAGAGACCCAGTACTTC. Protein: CASRSGQGTIQETQYF.

The V and J genes are TRBV29-1 and TRBJ1-2; TRBD1 might be the D (5 bases). The CDR3 sequence is 12 residues long. Deletions cut 8 bases from V and 2 bases from J, with 12 bases between. Germline CDR1 and CDR2: SQVTM and ANQGSEA. CDR3 in DNA: TGCAGCCAAGTAGGGGAAAACTATGGCTACACCTTC. Protein product: CSQVGENYGYTF.

About this clonotype itself: The junction departs from germline at one end; a sequencing error may be responsible. The rearrangement uses TRBV2 and TRBJ1-2; 7 bases fit TRBD1. This CDR3 is 12 amino acids long. Per the germline V gene, CDR1 is SNHLY and CDR2 is FYNNEI. The CDR3 nucleotides are TGCGCCAGCAGGGGGGGTCTCTATGGCTACACCTTC. Encoded protein: CASRGGLYGYTF.

In this sample, this clonotype turned up once. The V call is TRBV18, the J call TRBJ1-1, with D maybe TRBD1 (5 bases). Trimming shortened V by 2 bases and J by 3 bases, and 16 bases separated the two germline ends. The CDR3 contains 16 residues. Looked up from germline, CDR1 is KGHSH and CDR2 is LQKENI. This CDR3 reads CASSPAATGGDTEAFF. As DNA, the CDR3 is TGTGCCAGCTCACCAGCGGCCACCGGGGGAGACACTGAAGCTTTCTTT.

This chain joins TRBV20-1 and TRBJ2-5, with 8 bases identical to TRBD1. This CDR3 spans 14 amino acids. The V segment lost 6 bases and the J segment 1 base; nucleotides outside the gene matches: 7. Germline assignment: CDR1 DFQATT and CDR2 SNEGSKA (reference sequence). The CDR3 reads CSATDRGGQETQYF. The CDR3, as DNA: TGCAGTGCGACCGACAGGGGTGGCCAAGAGACCCAGTACTTC.

The CDR3 DNA reads as TGCGCCAGCAGCTTGGCAGGGTTCACTGAAGCTTTCTTT. Its translation: CASSLAGFTEAFF. The rearrangement uses TRBV5-1 and TRBJ1-1, with a weak D call TRBD1 (5 bases). V was trimmed by 0 bases and J by 4 bases, leaving 7 bases between them. This CDR3 has 13 residues. Germline V gene lookup returns CDR1 SGHRS and CDR2 YFSETQ. The entire variable domain, with the rest obtained from reference TRBV5-1 and TRBJ1-1, is as follows: KAGVTQTPRYLIKTRGQQVTLSCSPISGHRSVSWYQQTPGQGLQFLFEYFSETQRNKGNFPGRFSGRQFSNSRSEMNVSTLELGDSALYLCASSLAGFTEAFFGQGTRLTVV.

Ten or more counts support this clonotype. This sequence joins TRBV7-9 and TRBJ2-5; 7 bases are a match to TRBD2. The V gene end was trimmed by 5 bases and the J gene end by 5 bases; junction bases not matched to a gene: 8. Per germline, CDR1 SEHNR and CDR2 FQNEAQ (reference sequence). CDR3 size: 14 residues. CDR3 DNA: TGTGCCAGCAGCCCCTCGGGGGGTGGGGAGACCCAGTACTTC. This encodes CASSPSGGGETQYF.

The V call is TRBV5-5, the J call TRBJ2-7, with TRBD2 matching over 8 bases. Germline CDR1 SGHKS, CDR2 YYEKEE (reference sequence). Germline trimming cut 2 bases from V and 2 bases from J; bases unmatched to any gene: 9. The CDR3 has 16 amino acids. Here the CDR3 DNA reads TGTGCCAGCAGCTTCCGCCTAGCGGGCGCCGCCTACGAGCAGTACTTC. Translated: CASSFRLAGAAYEQYF. The variable domain in full, completed from reference TRBV5-5 and TRBJ2-7, reads DAGVTQSPTHLIKTRGQQVTLRCSPISGHKSVSWYQQVLGQGPQFIFQYYEKEERGRGNFPDRFSARQFPNYSSELNVNALLLGDSALYLCASSFRLAGAAYEQYFGPGTRLTVT.

The genes are TRBV9 and TRBJ2-5; no definite D call. Germline V CDR1 and CDR2: SGDLS, YYNGEE. This CDR3 is 14 amino acids long. V lost 7 bases, J lost 2 bases, and 15 bases lay in between. CDR3 amino acids: CASSPKSAQETQYF. The CDR3 coding sequence is TGTGCCAGCTCACCAAAATCGGCTCAAGAGACCCAGTACTTC.